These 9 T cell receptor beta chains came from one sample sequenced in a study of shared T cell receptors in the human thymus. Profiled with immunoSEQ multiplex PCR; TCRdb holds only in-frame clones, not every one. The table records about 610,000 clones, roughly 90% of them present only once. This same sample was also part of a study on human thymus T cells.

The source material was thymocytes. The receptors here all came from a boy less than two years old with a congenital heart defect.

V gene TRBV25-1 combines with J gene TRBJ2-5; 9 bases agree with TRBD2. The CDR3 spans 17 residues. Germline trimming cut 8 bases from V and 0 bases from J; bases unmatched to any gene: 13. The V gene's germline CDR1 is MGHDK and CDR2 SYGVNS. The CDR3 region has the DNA TGTGCCAGCTCAACGAGTCCTAGCGGGATATACCAAGAGACCCAGTACTTC. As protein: CASSTSPSGIYQETQYF.

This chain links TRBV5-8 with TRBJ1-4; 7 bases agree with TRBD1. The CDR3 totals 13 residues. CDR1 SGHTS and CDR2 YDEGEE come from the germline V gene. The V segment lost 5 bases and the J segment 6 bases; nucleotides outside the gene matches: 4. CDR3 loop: CASRTDRDEKLFF. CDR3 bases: TGTGCCAGCAGGACCGACAGGGATGAAAAACTGTTTTTT.

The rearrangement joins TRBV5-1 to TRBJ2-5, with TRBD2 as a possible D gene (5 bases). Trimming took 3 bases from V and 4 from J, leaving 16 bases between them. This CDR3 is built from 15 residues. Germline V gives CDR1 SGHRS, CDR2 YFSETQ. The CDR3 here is CASSSLAPIGETQYF. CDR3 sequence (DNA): TGCGCCAGCAGCTCCCTAGCACCTATAGGAGAGACCCAGTACTTC.

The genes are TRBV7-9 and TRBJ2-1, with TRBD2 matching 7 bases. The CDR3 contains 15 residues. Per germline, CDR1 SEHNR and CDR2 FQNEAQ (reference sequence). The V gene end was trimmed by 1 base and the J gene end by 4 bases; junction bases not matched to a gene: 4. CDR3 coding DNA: TGTGCCAGCAGCTTAGGGGGAGGGCCTTACAATGAGCAGTTCTTC. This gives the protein CASSLGGGPYNEQFF.

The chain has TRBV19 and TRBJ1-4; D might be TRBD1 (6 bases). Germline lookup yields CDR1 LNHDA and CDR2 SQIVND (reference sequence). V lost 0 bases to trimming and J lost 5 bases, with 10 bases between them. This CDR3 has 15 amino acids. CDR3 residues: CASSIEGAGNEKLFF. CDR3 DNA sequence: TGTGCCAGTAGTATAGAGGGGGCAGGGAATGAAAAACTGTTTTTT.

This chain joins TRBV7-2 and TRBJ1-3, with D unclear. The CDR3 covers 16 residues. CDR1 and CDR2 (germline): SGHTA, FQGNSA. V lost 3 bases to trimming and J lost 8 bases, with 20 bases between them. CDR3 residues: CASSFHLTGREDTIYF. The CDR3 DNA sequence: TGTGCCAGCAGCTTCCACTTGACCGGGCGGGAAGACACCATATATTTT. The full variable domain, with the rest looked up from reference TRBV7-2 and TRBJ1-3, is GAGVSQSPSNKVTEKGKDVELRCDPISGHTALYWYRQSLGQGLEFLIYFQGNSAPDKSGLPSDRFSAERTGGSVSTLTIQRTQQEDSAVYLCASSFHLTGREDTIYFGEGSWLTVV.

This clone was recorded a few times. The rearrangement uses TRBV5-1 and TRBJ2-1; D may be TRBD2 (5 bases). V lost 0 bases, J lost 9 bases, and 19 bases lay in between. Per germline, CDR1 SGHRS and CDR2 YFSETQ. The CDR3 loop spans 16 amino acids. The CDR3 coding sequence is TGCGCCAGCAGCTTGGCCGTTCTGGGGAGAGGATGTGAGCAGTTCTTC. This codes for CASSLAVLGRGCEQFF.

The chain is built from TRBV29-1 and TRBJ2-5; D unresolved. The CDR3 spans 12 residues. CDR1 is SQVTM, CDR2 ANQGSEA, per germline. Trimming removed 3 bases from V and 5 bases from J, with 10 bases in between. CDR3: CSVDINQETQYF. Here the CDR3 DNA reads TGCAGCGTTGACATAAATCAGGAGACCCAGTACTTC.

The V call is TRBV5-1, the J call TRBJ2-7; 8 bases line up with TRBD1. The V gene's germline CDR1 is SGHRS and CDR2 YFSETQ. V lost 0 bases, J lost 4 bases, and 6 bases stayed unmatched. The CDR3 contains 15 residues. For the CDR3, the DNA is TGCGCCAGCAGCTTGGGTCCAGGGGGCAGGTACGAGCAGTACTTC. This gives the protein CASSLGPGGRYEQYF.